Listed below are T cell receptor beta chains from one sample, sequenced in a study of blood T cell repertoires in COVID-19. Sequencing was performed with immunoSEQ multiplex PCR; in TCRdb, only in-frame clones are kept and a portion is missing. The table has about 170,000 clones, about 85% seen once. Sequencing was carried out using peripheral blood. Source of these receptors: a woman older than 75 in a cohort sampled during active or convalescent COVID-19. The CDR3 runs from the conserved cysteine through the conserved F or W. Fields, in order: D gene, CDR3 length, V gene, clone size, J gene, CDR3 DNA, CDR3 protein. D genes are given only for firm matches. Size tells how often a clone was seen (once, few, many) or the class of an expanded clone, and some rows leave it out.

>NA|13|TRBV6-5|NA|TRBJ2-1
TGTGCCAGCAACTGGACCACGGCGGGTGAGCAGTTCTTC
CASNWTTAGEQFF
>NA|17|TRBV5-5|NA|TRBJ1-6
TGTGCCAGCAACCCCGGTCCGGGGAATTATGGTAATTCACCCCTCCACTTT
CASNPGPGNYGNSPLHF
>NA|13|TRBV19|NA|TRBJ1-2
TGTGCCAGTAGTATGGAGGCTAACTATGGCTACACCTTC
CASSMEANYGYTF
>TRBD1|16|TRBV9|NA|TRBJ2-2
TGTGCCAGCAGCGTGGGGACAGGGGTAGGGACCGGGGAGCTGTTTTTT
CASSVGTGVGTGELFF
>TRBD1|15|TRBV29-1|NA|TRBJ2-6
TGCAGCGTAGGGACAGGGTTGCCTGGGGCCAACGTCCTGACTTTC
CSVGTGLPGANVLTF
>TRBD1|15|TRBV11-2|NA|TRBJ1-2
TGTGCCAGCAGCTTTACAGGGGGATCTAACTATGGCTACACCTTC
CASSFTGGSNYGYTF
>NA|15|TRBV7-9|NA|TRBJ2-5
TGTGCCAGCAGCTTAGCCGGCGGTATCCAAGAGACCCAGTACTTC
CASSLAGGIQETQYF
>TRBD1|16|TRBV6-4|NA|TRBJ1-2
TGTGCCAGCAGTGATCAGTACGGACAGGGGGCTGAAGGCTACACCTTC
CASSDQYGQGAEGYTF
>NA|13|TRBV11-3|NA|TRBJ2-7
TGTGCCAGCAGTCTTCAGGGGCGCGGCGAGCAGTACTTC
CASSLQGRGEQYF
>NA|16|TRBV28|few|TRBJ2-2
TGTGCCAGCAGTTTGGCCAGGGCGTCGAACACCGGGGAGCTGTTTTTT
CASSLARASNTGELFF
>TRBD1|14|TRBV27|NA|TRBJ1-6
TGTGCCAGCAGTCCCGGGACAGTTAATTCACCCCTCCACTTT
CASSPGTVNSPLHF
>TRBD2|15|TRBV15|NA|TRBJ2-3
TGTGCCACCAGCAGAGGACTAGCGGACACAGATACGCAGTATTTT
CATSRGLADTDTQYF
>NA|16|TRBV7-4|NA|TRBJ1-1
TGTGCCAGCAGCTCACCCATGGGGGGGAATGGGACTGAAGCTTTCTTT
CASSSPMGGNGTEAFF
>TRBD1|15|TRBV5-4|NA|TRBJ1-2
TGTGCCAGCAGCTTGGGACAGGGGCCGGACTATGGCTACACCTTC
CASSLGQGPDYGYTF
>TRBD1|15|TRBV10-2|NA|TRBJ1-2
TGCGCCAGCAGATTGGACAGGGACCAATACTATGGCTACACCTTC
CASRLDRDQYYGYTF
>NA|16|TRBV24-1|NA|TRBJ1-5
TGTGCCACCAGTGATCCCGCGGAGGGGACTGGGCAGCCCCAGCATTTT
CATSDPAEGTGQPQHF
>NA|13|TRBV23-1|NA|TRBJ1-2
TGCGCCAGCAGTCTAAGACACCTCCGCGGCTACACCTTC
CASSLRHLRGYTF
>NA|14|TRBV11-3|NA|TRBJ2-1
TGTGCCAGCAGCTTAGATGGACAGTACAATGAGCAGTTCTTC
CASSLDGQYNEQFF
>NA|16|TRBV5-1|NA|TRBJ1-6
TGCGCCAGCAGCTTGGGGGGCAGGTCGTCTAACTCACCCCTCCACTTT
CASSLGGRSSNSPLHF
>TRBD1|12|TRBV6-5|many|TRBJ1-2
TGTGCCATCCGGGACAGGGGGCTTGGCTACACCTTC
CAIRDRGLGYTF
>NA|14|TRBV12-5|NA|TRBJ2-1
TGTGCTAGTGGTACCGGCCCCCCCGCGGATGAGCAGTTCTTC
CASGTGPPADEQFF
>NA|16|TRBV10-3|NA|TRBJ2-1
TGTGCCATCAGTGAGTCGAGCGCGAGCAGGGACAATGAGCAGTTCTTC
CAISESSASRDNEQFF
>TRBD2|18|TRBV5-1|NA|TRBJ2-1
TGCGCCAGCAGCTTGGAGGGCCTAGCGGGAGGACCTTACAATGAGCAGTTCTTC
CASSLEGLAGGPYNEQFF
>NA|15|TRBV27|few|TRBJ1-1
TGTGCCAGCAGCCCGCTACCCATTTTGAACACTGAAGCTTTCTTT
CASSPLPILNTEAFF
>TRBD2|13|TRBV3-1/TRBV3-2|NA|TRBJ2-3
TGTGCCAGCACTAGGGAGGGGACAGATACGCAGTATTTT
CASTREGTDTQYF
>TRBD1|15|TRBV18|NA|TRBJ1-1
TGTGCCAGCTCACCGGAGCAGGGGGCTCAATCTGAAGCTTTCTTT
CASSPEQGAQSEAFF
>TRBD1|15|TRBV18|NA|TRBJ1-1
TGTGCCAGCTCACAGGGGACAGGGCTCGACACTGAAGCTTTCTTT
CASSQGTGLDTEAFF
>TRBD1|16|TRBV5-4|NA|TRBJ2-2
TGTGCCAGCAGCTGGGGGACAGGGATTACGTCCGGGGAGCTGTTTTTT
CASSWGTGITSGELFF
>NA|12|TRBV5-4|NA|TRBJ2-2
TGTGCCAGCAGCTTGGCCGGCGGGGAGCTGTTTTTT
CASSLAGGELFF
>TRBD2|14|TRBV2|NA|TRBJ2-5
TGTGCCAGCAGTGGGGGACTAGCGCCGGAGACCCAGTACTTC
CASSGGLAPETQYF
>NA|11|TRBV3-1/TRBV3-2|NA|TRBJ2-7
TGTGCCAGCAGCGTTAATTACGAGCAGTACTTC
CASSVNYEQYF
>NA|13|TRBV14|NA|TRBJ2-3
TGTGCCAGCAGCCAAGTCGCCAGGAATACGCAGTATTTT
CASSQVARNTQYF
>NA|14|TRBV5-1|NA|TRBJ1-2
TGCGCCAGCAGCCCCTCGGGGGAGGGCTATGGCTACACCTTC
CASSPSGEGYGYTF
>NA|15|TRBV5-1|NA|TRBJ1-4
TGCGCCAGCAGTTCGGCGGGGGTGGAAAATGAAAAACTGTTTTTT
CASSSAGVENEKLFF
>NA|16|TRBV24-1|NA|TRBJ2-1
TGTGCCACCAGTGATCACATGGGACTGGCGCACAATGAGCAGTTCTTC
CATSDHMGLAHNEQFF
>NA|14|TRBV10-3|NA|TRBJ1-4
TGTGCCATCAGTGAAAAGGGTGCGGGGGAAAAACTGTTTTTT
CAISEKGAGEKLFF
>NA|16|TRBV15|once|TRBJ2-7
TGTGCCACCAGCATTTCCAGGGGTAGGCCCTCGGACGAGCAGTACTTC
CATSISRGRPSDEQYF
>NA|14|TRBV7-2|NA|TRBJ1-2
TGTGCCAGCAGCCGCCGGGACATTGAATCGGGCTACACCTTC
CASSRRDIESGYTF
>NA|21|TRBV4-3|NA|TRBJ1-4
TGCGCCAGCAGCCAAGGGGACCTAAGGAGCGCAGGGAGGGAGACTAATGAAAAACTGTTTTTT
CASSQGDLRSAGRETNEKLFF
>NA|15|TRBV21-1|few|TRBJ1-5
TGTGCCAGCAGCAAAAAGTCTAGCCGCAATCAGCCCCAGCATTTT
CASSKKSSRNQPQHF
>TRBD1|14|TRBV27|NA|TRBJ2-4
TGTGCCAGCAGTTTGACAGGGTTCCTAGACATTCAGTACTTC
CASSLTGFLDIQYF
>NA|16|TRBV18|NA|TRBJ1-5
TGTGCCAGCTCACCGGCGGCGTCAGGGGGCAATCAGCCCCAGCATTTT
CASSPAASGGNQPQHF
>TRBD2|16|TRBV7-9|NA|TRBJ2-5
TGTGCCAGCAGCTTAGCTAGCGGGGGATACCAAGAGACCCAGTACTTC
CASSLASGGYQETQYF
>TRBD1|19|TRBV7-2|once|TRBJ2-1
TGTGCCAGCAGCTTAGATGGGACAGGGGGTAAATCTTTGTACAATGAGCAGTTCTTC
CASSLDGTGGKSLYNEQFF
>NA|14|TRBV30|NA|TRBJ1-5
TGTGCCTGGAGCGAATGGACTAGGGGTCAGCCCCAGCATTTT
CAWSEWTRGQPQHF
>TRBD1|16|TRBV29-1|NA|TRBJ1-2
TGCAGCGTTGAAGATCGAGGACAGGGAGCTAACTATGGCTACACCTTC
CSVEDRGQGANYGYTF
>NA|15|TRBV27|NA|TRBJ2-1
TGTGCCAGCAGTTTAGACAGATCGATTTACAATGAGCAGTTCTTC
CASSLDRSIYNEQFF
>NA|11|TRBV30|NA|TRBJ1-3
TGTGCCTGGAGTGACTTAAACACCATATATTTT
CAWSDLNTIYF
>NA|10|TRBV7-2|NA|TRBJ2-2
TGTGCCAGCAGGAGCGGGGAGCTGTTTTTT
CASRSGELFF
>NA|15|TRBV3-1/TRBV3-2|NA|TRBJ1-5
TGTGCCAGCAGCCAGGGGGGAGGAGGCAATCAGCCCCAACATTTT
CASSQGGGGNQPQHF
>NA|17|TRBV5-1|NA|TRBJ2-5
TGCGCCAGCAGCTTGGCGGGTTTTATAGGGGCACAAGAGACCCAGTACTTC
CASSLAGFIGAQETQYF
>TRBD1|14|TRBV7-2|NA|TRBJ2-7
TGTGCCAGCGGTGACAGGGCCCTCCTCTACGAGCAGTACTTC
CASGDRALLYEQYF
>TRBD1|15|TRBV10-3|NA|TRBJ1-3
TGTGCCATCAGGGGGACAGGGGGCTCTGGAAACACCATATATTTT
CAIRGTGGSGNTIYF
>NA|13|TRBV10-2|NA|TRBJ1-5
TGCGCCAGCAGTGAGGGGCTCAATCAGCCCCAGCATTTT
CASSEGLNQPQHF